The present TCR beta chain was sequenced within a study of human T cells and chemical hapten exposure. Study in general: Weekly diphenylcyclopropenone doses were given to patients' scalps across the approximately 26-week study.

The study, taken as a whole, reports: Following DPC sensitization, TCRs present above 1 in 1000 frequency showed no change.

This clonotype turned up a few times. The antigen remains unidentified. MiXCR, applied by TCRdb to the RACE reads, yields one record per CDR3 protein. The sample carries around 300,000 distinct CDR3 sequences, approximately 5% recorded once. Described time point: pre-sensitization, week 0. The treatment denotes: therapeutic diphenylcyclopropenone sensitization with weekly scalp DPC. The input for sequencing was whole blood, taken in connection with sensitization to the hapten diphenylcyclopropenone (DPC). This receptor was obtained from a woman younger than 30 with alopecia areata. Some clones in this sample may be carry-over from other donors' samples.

In DNA form, the CDR3 reads TGTGCCAGCAGCCAAGGACAGGGAGGCGAAAAACTGTTTTTT. Translated, it gives CASSQGQGGEKLFF. This chain uses TRBV4-2 with TRBJ1-4; the match to TRBD1 covers 7 bases. V lost 1 base, J lost 8 bases, and 4 bases stayed unmatched. Germline values: CDR1 LGHNA, CDR2 YNFKEQ. The CDR3 is 14 amino acids.